This TCR beta chain was documented in a study of neurological immune-mediated disorders. TCRdb reprocessed the 5' RACE reads via MiXCR and lists one record per CDR3 protein. The data contain approximately 27,000 distinct CDR3 sequences, roughly 25% of them singletons. This clonotype was seen repeatedly, ten times or more. Germline V gene lookup returns CDR1 SGHRS and CDR2 YFSETQ. This CDR3 has 14 residues. V lost 2 bases and J lost 7, with 10 bases in between. The sequencing input was CD4+ T cells from blood. The chain uses TRBV5-1 and TRBJ1-6, with D uncertain. This TCR came from a middle-aged man with HTLV-1-associated myelopathy (HAM/TSP). The CDR3 region has the DNA TGCGCCAGCAGCTTCGGAGAAGGGAATTCACCCCTCCACTTT. This gives the protein CASSFGEGNSPLHF.